This TCR beta chain was documented in a study of blood T cells in healthy people across ages. Of note for this clonotype: Its specificity is not known. The junction differs from germline at one of its ends, possibly a read error.

Germline CDR1 reads SGHRS; CDR2 reads YFSETQ. The CDR3 contains 16 residues. PCR was performed a second time for 7 to 11 cycles using a sample-barcoded 5' primer and a J-beta primer mix. The authors tagged each cDNA molecule using a template-switch adaptor with 12 random nucleotides. In TCRdb, the 5' RACE reads were re-called with MiXCR into one record per CDR3 protein. The top ten hold approximately 3.6% of the sample, which has more than 450,000 distinct CDR3 sequences, about 26% seen once. Study-level results: Per-million-T-cell TCR beta diversity fell roughly linearly with age. The CMV status of each donor remained undetermined, and this could have confounded shifts in expanded clonotypes.

A further study also used this sample, focusing on T cells of mothers and their children.

The V and J genes are TRBV5-1 and TRBJ2-7; TRBD1 aligns across 11 bases. The source material was blood. The receptor comes from a boy aged 2 to 9 in good health. Written as DNA, the CDR3 is TGCACCAGCAGCTCCCGGACAGGGGGCTTCTCCTACGAGCAGTACTTC. Residues: CTSSSRTGGFSYEQYF.